Listed here is a single T cell receptor beta chain. Its target is unknown. V lost 3 bases to trimming and J lost 1 base; unmatched junction nucleotides: 3. The CDR3 totals 16 residues. Germline values: CDR1 SGDLS, CDR2 YYNGEE. The sample is drawn from a study of cytomegalovirus exposure and HLA in healthy donors. The study's findings and limits: A few chains tied to CMV proved CMV antigen-specific in vitro. Altogether, some 170 TCR beta chains were recorded as cytomegalovirus-associated.

Measured with immunoSEQ multiplex PCR; TCRdb has only the in-frame clones, and not every one. The data show roughly 300,000 clones, approximately 90% seen once. This TCR was recovered from a woman under 40 in good health and CMV-seropositive. The sample was PBMCs. The chain carries TRBV9 and TRBJ2-1; TRBD2 agrees at 11 bases. The CDR3 here is CASSARLAGSYNEQFF. In DNA form, the CDR3 reads TGTGCCAGCAGCGCCAGACTAGCGGGATCCTACAATGAGCAGTTCTTC.